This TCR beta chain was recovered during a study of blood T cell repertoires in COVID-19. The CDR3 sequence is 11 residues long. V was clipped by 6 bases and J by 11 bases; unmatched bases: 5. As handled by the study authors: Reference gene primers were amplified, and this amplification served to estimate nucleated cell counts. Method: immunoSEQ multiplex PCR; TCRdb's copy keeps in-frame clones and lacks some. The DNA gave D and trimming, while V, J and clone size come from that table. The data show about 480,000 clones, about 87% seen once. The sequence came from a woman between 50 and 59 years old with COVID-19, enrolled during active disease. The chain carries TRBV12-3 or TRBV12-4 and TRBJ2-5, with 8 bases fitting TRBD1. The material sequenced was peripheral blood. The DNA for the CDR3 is TGTGCCAGCAGCAGGGGGCGGGCGCAGTACTTC. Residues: CASSRGRAQYF.